One sample yielded the 28 T cell receptor beta chains listed below, sequenced in a study of CD8+ T cells in alopecia areata. Reverse transcription of extracted RNA yielded cDNA, which provided the sequencing template. Assay used: immunoSEQ multiplex PCR; TCRdb lists only in-frame clones, some missing. The sample contains some 110,000 clones, roughly three fifths of which appear only once. Treatment in this sample: oral pan-JAK inhibitor, 5-10 mg twice daily. The sequences come from CD8+ T cells sorted from blood, collected at week 24, from a patient treated with tofacitinib. These receptors were collected from a human donor with alopecia areata.

The sample holds a few counts of this clone. V is TRBV7-8 and J is TRBJ1-2; TRBD1 might be the D (5 bases). CDR1 and CDR2 from the germline V gene are SGHVS and FQNEAQ. The CDR3 loop spans 16 amino acids. Trimming shortened V by 1 base and J by 4 bases, and 16 bases separated the two germline ends. This CDR3 reads CASSLDGAAPLYGYTF. Written as DNA, the CDR3 is TGTGCCAGCAGCTTAGATGGGGCCGCGCCTCTCTATGGCTACACCTTC.

The rearrangement links TRBV27 to TRBJ2-1; TRBD1 agrees at 7 bases. V gave up 4 bases and J gave up 8 bases; unmatched junction bases: 8. The CDR3 extends over 14 amino acids. Germline V gene lookup returns CDR1 MNHEY and CDR2 SMNVEV (reference sequence). In nucleotides, the CDR3 is TGTGCCAGCAGTTACCGACAGGGTGGGTATGAGCAGTTCTTC. Translation gives CASSYRQGGYEQFF.

This clone was counted a few times. The chain is built from TRBV5-1 and TRBJ1-1, with unresolved D. V shed 3 bases and J shed 5 bases, with 8 bases lying between them. CDR3 length: 12 amino acids. Germline values: CDR1 SGHRS, CDR2 YFSETQ. The CDR3 here is CASSWSGTEAFF. CDR3 sequence (DNA): TGCGCCAGCAGCTGGTCGGGGACTGAAGCTTTCTTT.

The chain uses TRBV10-3 and TRBJ2-1; 9 bases line up with TRBD2. Trimming took 0 bases from V and 6 from J; bases not matched to a gene: 9. Germline CDR1 is ENHRY and CDR2 is SYGVKD. This CDR3 contains 17 residues. The CDR3 is CAISESSLAGGPNEQFF. The CDR3 nucleotides are TGTGCCATCAGTGAGTCGAGCTTGGCGGGGGGGCCCAATGAGCAGTTCTTC.

V is TRBV7-8 and J is TRBJ2-1; possibly TRBD2 for D (6 bases). This CDR3 contains 14 residues. V was shortened by 7 bases and J by 7 bases, with 17 bases between the two germline ends. Per the germline V gene, CDR1 is SGHVS and CDR2 is FQNEAQ. The CDR3 DNA reads as TGTGCCAGCATCACCGCCCCTGGGGGGAATGAGCAGTTCTTC. The encoded protein is CASITAPGGNEQFF.

The chain joins TRBV13 to TRBJ2-5; a possible D gene is TRBD2 (5 bases). CDR3 length: 15 amino acids. Deletions cut 0 bases from V and 5 bases from J, with 13 bases between. CDR1 and CDR2 from the germline V gene are PRHDT and FYEKMQ (reference sequence). In DNA, the CDR3 is TGTGCCAGCAGCTTAGGCCCTCCTTCGGGGGAGACCCAGTACTTC. Translation: CASSLGPPSGETQYF. Looking up the rest from reference TRBV13 and TRBJ2-5 gives the full variable domain: AAGVIQSPRHLIKEKRETATLKCYPIPRHDTVYWYQQGPGQDPQFLISFYEKMQSDKGSIPDRFSAQQFSDYHSELNMSSLELGDSALYFCASSLGPPSGETQYFGPGTRLLVL.

This clone appeared once. The chain employs TRBV7-9 and TRBJ2-4; TRBD2 matches at 7 bases. V shed 7 bases, J shed 3 bases, and the junction held 3 bases outside the gene matches. The V gene's germline CDR1 is SEHNR and CDR2 FQNEAQ (reference sequence). This CDR3 has 13 residues. Written as DNA, the CDR3 is TGTGCCAGCATTGGGGAGGGCAAAAACATTCAGTACTTC. As protein: CASIGEGKNIQYF.

The genes are TRBV5-4 and TRBJ1-1; TRBD1 matches at 7 bases. Losses at the gene ends were 2 bases for V and 6 bases for J; bases not matched to a gene: 7. CDR1 is SGHNT, CDR2 YYREEE, per germline (reference sequence). The CDR3 has 14 amino acids. The CDR3 sequence is CASSFAGGTPEAFF. CDR3 sequence (DNA): TGTGCCAGCAGCTTTGCAGGGGGGACACCTGAAGCTTTCTTT.

The rearrangement links TRBV27 to TRBJ2-7, with D tentatively TRBD1 (5 bases). Germline V gene sequence: CDR1 MNHEY, CDR2 SMNVEV (reference sequence). The CDR3 consists of 14 residues. The V end was cut by 3 bases, the J end by 1 base, with 10 bases between. CDR3 loop: CASSFDRFSYEQYF. CDR3 sequence (DNA): TGTGCCAGCAGTTTCGACAGATTTTCCTACGAGCAGTACTTC.

This clone was observed a handful of times. The chain employs TRBV25-1 and TRBJ2-7; TRBD2 agrees at 11 bases. This CDR3 is 14 amino acids long. V shed 6 bases, J shed 7 bases, and the junction held 8 bases outside the gene matches. Germline CDR1 MGHDK, CDR2 SYGVNS. The CDR3 protein is CASSYSGGVGEQYF. For the CDR3, the DNA is TGTGCCAGCAGCTATAGCGGGGGGGTTGGAGAGCAGTACTTC.

This clone occurred a few times. The CDR3 DNA reads TGCGCCAGCAGCTTGATGACCAACTACGAGCAGTACTTC. Encoded protein: CASSLMTNYEQYF. J is TRBJ2-7 and V is TRBV5-1; D gene ambiguous. Germline CDR1 is SGHRS and CDR2 is YFSETQ. Trimming removed 1 base from V and 3 bases from J, with 8 bases in between. The CDR3 runs 13 residues. The full variable domain, completed using reference TRBV5-1 and TRBJ2-7, is KAGVTQTPRYLIKTRGQQVTLSCSPISGHRSVSWYQQTPGQGLQFLFEYFSETQRNKGNFPGRFSGRQFSNSRSEMNVSTLELGDSALYLCASSLMTNYEQYFGPGTRLTVT.

The gene calls are TRBV5-6 and TRBJ1-1; no clear D. CDR1 SGHDT and CDR2 YYEEEE come from the germline V gene. The CDR3 totals 15 residues. With 0 bases removed from V and 1 base from J, the gap between germline ends came to 10 bases. This CDR3 reads CASSLGTEGNTEAFF. The CDR3 nucleotides read TGTGCCAGCAGCTTGGGGACGGAGGGGAACACTGAAGCTTTCTTT.

About this clone itself: This specimen includes other DNA sequences encoding the same CDR3. The V call is TRBV15, the J call TRBJ2-5; 7 positions agree with TRBD1. Trimming cost V 0 bases and J 5 bases; bases outside gene matches: 0. Per germline, CDR1 LNHNV and CDR2 YYDKDF (reference sequence). The CDR3 length is 13 residues. CDR3 DNA sequence: TGTGCCACCAGCAGAGACAGGGGGGAGACCCAGTACTTC. Residues: CATSRDRGETQYF.

The chain combines TRBV2 with TRBJ2-7; a weak D match, TRBD2 (6 bases). Germline V gives CDR1 SNHLY, CDR2 FYNNEI. V lost 4 bases and J 5 bases, leaving 12 bases between the germline ends. The CDR3 runs 13 residues. The CDR3 here is CASSVTSWDEQYF. CDR3 bases: TGTGCCAGCAGTGTCACTAGCTGGGACGAGCAGTACTTC.

This chain joins TRBV13 and TRBJ1-6, with D perhaps TRBD1 (6 bases). Germline lookup yields CDR1 PRHDT and CDR2 FYEKMQ (reference sequence). The CDR3 length is 14 residues. Trimming left V 0 bases short and J 9 bases short, with 9 bases between. This chain's CDR3 is CASSLGWGPSPLHF. The CDR3 DNA follows: TGTGCCAGCAGCTTAGGCTGGGGGCCTTCACCCCTCCACTTT.

The rearrangement links TRBV7-8 to TRBJ2-1; D is ambiguous. This CDR3 has 12 residues. V was trimmed by 1 base and J by 6 bases, leaving 4 bases between them. From germline, CDR1 is SGHVS and CDR2 FQNEAQ. The CDR3 DNA reads as TGTGCCAGCAGCTTAGACATCAATGAGCAGTTCTTC. Protein product: CASSLDINEQFF.

To note about this clone: The junction departs from the called germline gene at one end, perhaps through a read error. This sequence joins TRBV5-4 and TRBJ2-7, with TRBD1 identical over 10 bases. The CDR3 contains 12 residues. Looked up from germline, CDR1 is SGHNT and CDR2 is YYREEE (reference sequence). CDR3 loop: CASSLGPGTGDF. CDR3 sequence (DNA): TGTGCCAGCAGCTTGGGGCCAGGGACAGGGGACTTC.

The chain recombines TRBV29-1 with TRBJ2-6; D is uncertain. Germline V CDR1 and CDR2: SQVTM, ANQGSEA. CDR3 length equals 12 residues. The germline V and J ends were trimmed by 6 bases and 1 base, with 4 bases remaining between them. Here the CDR3 reads CSVGSGANVLTF. The DNA for the CDR3 is TGCAGCGTGGGGTCTGGGGCCAACGTCCTGACTTTC.

Turning to this clone: The sample contains more than one DNA sequence encoding this CDR3. The V and J genes are TRBV7-9 and TRBJ2-6; TRBD1 is a possible D gene (5 bases). Trimming shortened V by 1 base and J by 2 bases, and 6 bases separated the two germline ends. The CDR3 totals 15 residues. Per the germline V gene, CDR1 is SEHNR and CDR2 is FQNEAQ (reference sequence). In DNA, the CDR3 is TGTGCCAGCAGCTTAGGGGGCGCTGGGGCCAACGTCCTGACTTTC. Protein product: CASSLGGAGANVLTF.

The chain uses TRBV27 and TRBJ2-3, with D possibly matching TRBD2 (6 bases). V was pared by 7 bases and J by 6 bases, with 17 bases between. CDR1 and CDR2 from the germline V gene are MNHEY and SMNVEV (reference sequence). This CDR3 spans 14 amino acids. The CDR3 loop reads CASTPGATLDTQYF. The CDR3 DNA sequence: TGTGCCAGCACCCCGGGAGCCACACTTGATACGCAGTATTTT.

CDR3: CAAGTDTF. The CDR3 DNA sequence: TGTGCCGCCGGAACGGACACCTTC. J is TRBJ1-2 and V is TRBV30, with no clear D. CDR1 GTSNPN and CDR2 SVGIG come from the germline V gene (reference sequence). This CDR3 spans 8 amino acids. Trimming pared 8 bases from V and 12 bases from J, leaving 10 bases between. Combining the CDR3 with reference TRBV30 and TRBJ1-2 gives the whole variable domain SQTIHQWPATLVQPVGSPLSLECTVEGTSNPNLYWYRQAAGRGLQLLFYSVGIGQISSEVPQNLSASRPQDRQFILSSKKLLLSDSGFYLCAAGTDTFGSGTRLTVV.

The chain employs TRBV7-8 and TRBJ1-1; D perhaps matches TRBD1 (5 bases). In germline, CDR1 is SGHVS, CDR2 FQNEAQ. Trimming left V 5 bases short and J 4 bases short, with 14 bases between. This CDR3 is built from 14 residues. Here the CDR3 reads CASSGLRDGTEAFF. The DNA for the CDR3 is TGTGCCAGCAGCGGACTCCGGGACGGCACTGAAGCTTTCTTT.

This chain links TRBV7-9 with TRBJ2-3; the match to TRBD1 covers 8 bases. The CDR3 has 14 residues. CDR1 is SEHNR and CDR2 is FQNEAQ in the germline V gene (reference sequence). V trimming: 6 bases; J trimming: 3 bases; junction bases outside the gene matches: 5. CDR3 loop: CASRGQGPTDTQYF. The DNA of the CDR3 is TGTGCCAGCAGAGGACAGGGCCCGACAGATACGCAGTATTTT.

This sequence joins TRBV5-6 and TRBJ2-6, with D possibly being TRBD1 (5 bases). The CDR3 has 15 amino acids. V was trimmed by 5 bases and J by 1 base, leaving 10 bases between them. CDR1 and CDR2 (germline): SGHDT, YYEEEE. The CDR3 loop is CASRIQGSGANVLTF. In nucleotides, the CDR3 is TGTGCCAGCAGGATCCAGGGATCTGGGGCCAACGTCCTGACTTTC.

This chain connects TRBV19 to TRBJ1-1, with a weak D call TRBD1 (5 bases). Trimming left V 5 bases short and J 5 bases short, with 15 bases between. The CDR3 covers 14 residues. Germline CDR1 LNHDA, CDR2 SQIVND (reference sequence). CDR3 sequence: CASSHRSWRTEAFF. CDR3 nucleotide sequence: TGTGCCAGTAGTCACAGGTCCTGGAGGACTGAAGCTTTCTTT.

This clone was counted a few times. The V and J genes are TRBV27 and TRBJ1-1, with 7 bases fitting TRBD1. Trimming took 10 bases from V and 1 from J; bases not matched to a gene: 15. Looked up from germline, CDR1 is MNHEY and CDR2 is SMNVEV (reference sequence). CDR3 size: 16 residues. DNA of the CDR3: TGTGCCACAGGGGGGTCGATGGGTCATGGGAACACTGAAGCTTTCTTT. Translating it yields CATGGSMGHGNTEAFF.

This chain joins TRBV4-2 and TRBJ2-2; D gene unclear. The CDR3 loop spans 16 amino acids. V was cut by 1 base and J by 1 base, with 10 bases left in between. In germline, CDR1 is LGHNA, CDR2 YNFKEQ. CDR3 loop: CASSQGVGWNTGELFF. The CDR3 DNA is TGTGCCAGCAGCCAAGGCGTAGGGTGGAACACCGGGGAGCTGTTTTTT.

CDR3: CAWSPFHGQPQHF. CDR3 nucleotide sequence: TGTGCCTGGAGTCCCTTTCACGGCCAGCCCCAGCATTTT. The rearrangement uses TRBV30 and TRBJ1-5; unclear D gene. This CDR3 comprises 13 residues. V was clipped by 2 bases and J by 7 bases, with 12 bases between them. The germline CDR1 and CDR2 sequences are GTSNPN and SVGIG (reference sequence).